Below, one T cell receptor beta chain is given with its context. What it binds is unknown. The data stem from a study of shared clonotypes between healthy human individuals. In the study overall: Per-donor plates numbered three CD4 naive, three CD4 memory, two CD8 naive and one CD8 memory.

Sorted-subset replicate PCRs used 200 ng of genomic DNA. This amount corresponded to some 30,000 T cell genomes. The assay was immunoSEQ multiplex PCR, and TCRdb's table has in-frame clones only and misses some. The data contain about 330,000 clones, roughly 70% of them singletons. The ends lost 2 bases at V and 11 bases at J; junction bases unmatched: 6. This CDR3 is built from 13 residues. Germline V gene sequence: CDR1 MNHNS, CDR2 SASEGT. Study-level findings and limits: For naive CD4 cells, approximately 4.7% of clonotypes were shared across a few donors. Only blood underwent sampling, and tissue repertoires likely differ.

Sequenced sample: memory CD4+ T cells sorted from blood. Subset: CD45RA-negative fraction. The chain uses TRBV6-1 and TRBJ1-1; TRBD1 matches at 9 bases. The receptor was isolated from a man aged 25 to 45 in good health. The CDR3, as DNA: TGTGCCAGCAGTGAAAACCGGGACAGGGCCGCTTTCTTT. It encodes CASSENRDRAAFF.